This T cell receptor (beta chain) was identified during a study of beta chain features in type 1 diabetes (dated by TCRdb to the late 2010s). Turning to the overall study: Mean age, gender distribution, total cell number and subset yield were not different between patients and healthy donors. The study compared the TCRB repertoires of sorted circulating CD4+ T cell subsets in recently diagnosed type 1 diabetes patients with those in matched healthy donors. Naive and central memory subsets were obtained from all 28 donors, but regulatory and stem cell-like memory subsets were isolated from only 8 patients and roughly 8 healthy donors. A total of roughly 100 million sorted cells were examined across all samples, and the number of cells per subset was strongly correlated with RNA yield. Beyond this particular receptor, the publication reports: In all four CD4+ subsets, TCRB CDR3 length was moderately but significantly shorter in type 1 diabetes patients. Because cDNA was sequenced instead of genomic DNA, activated cells with high expression could be over-represented, although the groups did not differ in activation or CD3 levels. PCR might favor shorter templates, but patient and control samples were amplified and corrected together, so any skew would affect both groups equally. Because small numbers of individuals were included in the HLA sub-analyses, any influence of HLA type on TCRB rearrangement was left unresolved. Patients with type 1 diabetes made fewer insertions and deleted more nucleotides at VDJ recombination sites, implying thymic rearrangement abnormalities. Naive, central memory and regulatory TCRB repertoires appeared to be more alike among patients than among healthy donors.

This clone was detected once. The specificity of this receptor is unknown. No per-base quality is available; no much larger clone lies one base away. The High Capacity cDNA Reverse Transcription Kit was used to reverse transcribe all of the isolated RNA, meaning that expressed TCRB transcripts were what got sequenced. Deep immunoSEQ sequencing was applied to naive, central memory and regulatory T cell samples, giving an average of around 3.4 million total reads per sample. After sorted cells were lysed in RLT buffer, RNA was extracted with DNase-treated RNeasy Micro or Mini kits, with the choice depending on cell number. To prevent cross-contamination, every cell subset was processed on its own, while patient and healthy donor samples were processed together. TCRB sequences were amplified from cDNA with the immunoSEQ multiplex PCR, producing 87-bp fragments spanning the CDR3 region. The amplicons were sequenced using the Illumina HiSeq platform. The study's own analysis went as follows. PCR bias was computationally corrected using synthetic template baselines, reads within Hamming distance 2 were collapsed, and singletons that could not be merged were discarded. By aligning reads against IMGT, V, D and J genes, CDR3 length, and insertions or deletions at six rearrangement sites were assigned. Within each subset, clonotype counts were normalized to the number of sorted cells before true diversity and Gini coefficients were calculated with the tcR R package. Repertoire sharing was quantified using the overlap coefficient calculated on TCRB nucleotide sequences. Out-of-frame TCRB sequences from naive cells were analyzed to stand in for the pre-selection repertoire. TCRdb obtained this table from immuneACCESS and retained in-frame rearrangements with V and J assigned. These tables miss some clones; where compared with another copy, unresolved V genes account for less than half of the shortfall, and the remainder is unexplained. The DNA was the basis for D and trimming; V, J and clone size are from that table. The sample records over 500,000 clones, around 15% of which are singletons. The ten largest account for around 0.095% of the sample.

The CDR3 sequence holds 19 residues, the cysteine and phenylalanine included. The CDR3 DNA has 57 bases and is translated from base 1. From V the trimming removes 1 base and from J it removes 0 bases, while the gene matches leave 9 bases of the junction unaccounted for. Based on the germline V gene, the CDR1 and CDR2 sequences are SGHVS and FNYEAQ. A single peripheral blood draw of around 120 mL on average was collected from each donor into heparinised tubes. Naive, central memory, regulatory and stem cell-like memory CD4+ T cells were sorted on a BD FACSAria II using a panel including CD45RO, CCR7, CD25, CD127, CD95 and CD27. All sorted populations exceeded 95% purity. PBMCs were isolated immediately by Lymphoprep density gradient centrifugation and stained directly without culture. So that batch effects would be minimized, each experiment stained and sorted samples in pairs, pairing one healthy donor with one patient.

The receptor's source is a man between 18 and 35 years old in good health. Specimen: naive CD4+ T cells from blood. The sample's cell subset or site label, decoded: true naive CD4+ T cells. This receptor chain uses TRBV7-6 and TRBJ2-3, with 11 middle bases fitting TRBD2. Here is the DNA: TGTGCCAGCAGCTTAGAAGGGGGGCGGACTAGCGGGAGCACAGATACGCAGTATTTT. Translated, it gives CASSLEGGRTSGSTDTQYF.